The clone carrying this TCR beta chain was recorded a few times. What it binds is not known. The CDR3 sequence is 17 residues long. Between the trimmed V and J ends, which lost 2 bases and 2 bases, there was a span of 22 bases. Per the germline V gene, CDR1 is DFQATT and CDR2 is SNEGSKA (reference sequence). This entry is derived from a study of vaccination and CD4 T cells after COVID-19. Sequenced with the Oncomine TCR Beta short-read assay was DNA taken from cultured CD4+ T cells. It was from cultured CD4+ T cells that genomic DNA was extracted. Each CDR3 protein gets one entry after TCRdb re-called the PCR reads with MiXCR. The profile covers about 9,300 distinct CDR3 sequences, with around 35% appearing a single time and approximately 21% taken by the ten largest. Treatment given: roughly ten-day PBMC culture with coronavirus spike peptide pools or control peptides (ViraFEST assay). According to the study, CD4+ T cells from the unexposed donor were gathered ahead of the COVID-19 pandemic (2011-2018).

This chain links TRBV20-1 with TRBJ2-7; maybe TRBD1 (5 bases). The TCR sequence derives from a human donor in good health. The sequenced sample was CD4+ T cells from blood, cultured in vitro. Written as DNA, the CDR3 is TGCAGTGCTAGACCCAGGGTCGGTCTCCTCAGCCCCTACGAGCAGTACTTC. Translating it yields CSARPRVGLLSPYEQYF.